Presented here are 9 T cell receptor beta chains from one specimen sequenced in a study of shared clonotypes between healthy human individuals. TCRdb keeps only in-frame clones here, not all; method: immunoSEQ multiplex PCR. The sample includes about 510,000 clones, approximately 79% of them seen just once. The sample comprised PBMCs. Receptor source: a woman in her forties in good health. Some clones in this sample may be carry-over from other donors' samples.

The chain recombines TRBV21-1 with TRBJ2-7; the D call in the table, TRBD2, was not verified against the DNA. TRBV21-1 is an annotated pseudogene. The CDR3 contains 17 residues. CDR3 sequence (DNA): TGTGCCAGCAGCAAAGAAGGGCTAGGGACTAGACACTACGAGCAGTACTTC. It codes for CASSKEGLGTRHYEQYF.

The rearrangement joins TRBV4-1 to TRBJ1-1, with unresolved D. Per germline, CDR1 MGHRA and CDR2 YSYEKL. The CDR3 sequence is 18 residues long. The V end lost 0 bases, the J end lost 3 bases, and 20 bases lay between the germline ends. The CDR3 protein is CASSQDFRSVGVDTEAFF. The CDR3 DNA sequence: TGCGCCAGCAGCCAAGATTTTCGGTCCGTCGGGGTCGACACTGAAGCTTTCTTT.

This rearrangement joins TRBV28 to TRBJ2-1, with TRBD2 matching 8 bases. Germline loops: CDR1 MDHEN, CDR2 SYDVKM. The V and J ends lost 5 bases and 0 bases, in that order; junction bases with no gene match: 9. The CDR3 covers 17 residues. CDR3 bases: TGTGCCAGCAGTGACCTCCTTAGCGGGAACTCCTACAATGAGCAGTTCTTC. Its protein product is CASSDLLSGNSYNEQFF.

J is TRBJ2-5 and V is TRBV2; tentatively, D is TRBD2 (5 bases). From germline, CDR1 is SNHLY and CDR2 FYNNEI. The CDR3 has 12 residues. V was clipped by 6 bases and J by 4 bases, with 9 bases between them. CDR3: CASSGIVETQYF. The DNA of the CDR3 is TGTGCCAGCAGCGGGATAGTAGAGACCCAGTACTTC.

The chain joins TRBV10-2 to TRBJ2-1; D is unresolved. There are 14 residues in the CDR3. The V and J ends lost 0 bases and 6 bases respectively, with 9 bases between them. Germline CDR1 WSHSY, CDR2 SAAADI. The CDR3 region is CASSESTLGNEQFF. CDR3 DNA sequence: TGCGCCAGCAGTGAGTCGACTCTTGGCAATGAGCAGTTCTTC.

This clone was seen repeatedly, ten times or more. J is TRBJ2-5 and V is TRBV19; possible D gene TRBD2, 6 bases. Trimming took 9 bases from V and 5 from J, leaving 16 bases between them. The germline CDR1 and CDR2 sequences are LNHDA and SQIVND (reference sequence). This CDR3 comprises 13 residues. The CDR3 reads CASLGRFEETQYF. The CDR3, as DNA: TGTGCCAGCCTTGGGAGGTTCGAGGAGACCCAGTACTTC.

The chain has TRBV7-3 and TRBJ2-7; the match to TRBD2 covers 13 bases. In germline, CDR1 is SGHTA, CDR2 FQGTGA. V shed 5 bases and J 6 bases; nucleotides not matched to a gene: 4. This CDR3 has 14 amino acids. CDR3 nucleotides: TGTGCCAGCAGCCCGGGACTAGCGGGAACCGAGCAGTACTTC. This encodes CASSPGLAGTEQYF.

This chain connects TRBV5-1 to TRBJ1-1; D is undetermined. Trimming removed 4 bases at V and 1 base at J, with 8 bases between. Germline loops: CDR1 SGHRS, CDR2 YFSETQ. The CDR3 is 13 amino acids. CDR3 sequence: CASSETPNTEAFF. The CDR3 DNA follows: TGCGCCAGCAGCGAGACGCCGAACACTGAAGCTTTCTTT.

This clone was recorded once. The rearrangement uses TRBV2 and TRBJ2-3, with TRBD2 matching over 10 bases. CDR3 length equals 13 residues. J gave up 4 bases and V 5 bases, and 0 bases lay outside the gene matches. Per the germline V gene, CDR1 is SNHLY and CDR2 is FYNNEI. In DNA, the CDR3 is TGTGCCAGCAGTAGCGGGAGGGCAGATACGCAGTATTTT. Translating it yields CASSSGRADTQYF.